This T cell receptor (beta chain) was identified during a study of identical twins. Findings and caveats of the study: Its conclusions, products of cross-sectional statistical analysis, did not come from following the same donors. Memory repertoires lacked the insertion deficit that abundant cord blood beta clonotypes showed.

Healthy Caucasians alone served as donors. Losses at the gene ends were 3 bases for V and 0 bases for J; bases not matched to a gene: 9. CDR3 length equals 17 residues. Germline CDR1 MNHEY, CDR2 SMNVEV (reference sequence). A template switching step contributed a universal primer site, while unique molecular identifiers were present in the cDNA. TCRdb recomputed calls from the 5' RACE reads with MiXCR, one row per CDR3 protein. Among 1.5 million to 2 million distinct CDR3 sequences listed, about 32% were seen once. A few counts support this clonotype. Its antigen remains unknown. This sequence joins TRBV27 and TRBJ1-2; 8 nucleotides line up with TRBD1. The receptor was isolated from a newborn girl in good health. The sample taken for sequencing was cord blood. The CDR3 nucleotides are TGTGCCAGCAGTTTGGTGGCAGGGGGCATGGCTAACTATGGCTACACCTTC. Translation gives CASSLVAGGMANYGYTF.